This note documents a single T cell receptor (beta chain) sequence. These data belong to a study of T cell responses to AZD1222 COVID-19 vaccine. In germline, CDR1 is MNHEY, CDR2 SVGEGT. The CDR3 totals 14 residues. V was clipped by 2 bases and J by 3 bases; unmatched bases: 3. TCRdb's copy holds only in-frame clones and misses some; the assay was immunoSEQ multiplex PCR. The sample has about 160,000 clones; around 93% are singletons. The source material was peripheral blood, sampled 28 days after the second AZD1222 dose. This TCR derives from an adult who received the AZD1222 COVID-19 vaccine. V gene TRBV6-2 or TRBV6-3 combines with J gene TRBJ2-5; 7 bases are a match to TRBD1. CDR3 region: CASSYLGQKETQYF. Written as DNA, the CDR3 is TGTGCCAGCAGTTACCTGGGACAGAAAGAGACCCAGTACTTC.